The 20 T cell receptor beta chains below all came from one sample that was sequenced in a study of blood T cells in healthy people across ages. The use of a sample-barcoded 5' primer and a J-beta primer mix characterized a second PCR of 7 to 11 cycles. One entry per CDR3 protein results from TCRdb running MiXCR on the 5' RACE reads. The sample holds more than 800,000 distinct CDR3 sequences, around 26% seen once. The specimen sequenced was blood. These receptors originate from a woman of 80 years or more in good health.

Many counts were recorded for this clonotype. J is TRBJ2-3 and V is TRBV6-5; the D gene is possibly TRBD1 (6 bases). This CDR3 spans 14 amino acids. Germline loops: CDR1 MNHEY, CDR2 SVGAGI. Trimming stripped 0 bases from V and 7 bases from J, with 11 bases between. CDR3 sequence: CASSYSLGTNTQYF. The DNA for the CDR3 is TGTGCCAGCAGTTACTCACTAGGGACAAATACGCAGTATTTT.

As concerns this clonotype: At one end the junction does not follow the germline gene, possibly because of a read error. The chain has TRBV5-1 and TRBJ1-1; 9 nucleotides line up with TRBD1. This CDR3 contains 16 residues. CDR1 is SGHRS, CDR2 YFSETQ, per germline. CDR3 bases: TGCGCCAACAGCCTTAACGACAGGGGGAGGTACACTGAAGCTTTCTTT. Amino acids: CANSLNDRGRYTEAFF. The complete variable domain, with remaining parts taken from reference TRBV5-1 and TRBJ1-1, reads KAGVTQTPRYLIKTRGQQVTLSCSPISGHRSVSWYQQTPGQGLQFLFEYFSETQRNKGNFPGRFSGRQFSNSRSEMNVSTLELGDSALYLCANSLNDRGRYTEAFFGQGTRLTVV.

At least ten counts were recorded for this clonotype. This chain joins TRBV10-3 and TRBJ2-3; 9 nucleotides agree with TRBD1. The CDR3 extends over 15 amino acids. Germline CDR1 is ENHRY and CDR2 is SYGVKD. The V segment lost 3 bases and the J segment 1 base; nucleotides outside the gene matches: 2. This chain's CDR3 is CAISDGQGRTDTQYF. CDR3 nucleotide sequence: TGTGCCATCAGTGACGGACAGGGGCGCACAGATACGCAGTATTTT.

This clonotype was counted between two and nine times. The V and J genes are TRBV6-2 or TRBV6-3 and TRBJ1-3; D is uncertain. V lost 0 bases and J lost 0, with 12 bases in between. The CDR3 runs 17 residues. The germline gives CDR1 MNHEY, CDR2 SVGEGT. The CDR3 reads CASSYSNQPSSGNTIYF. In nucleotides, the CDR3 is TGTGCCAGCAGTTACTCGAACCAACCGAGCTCTGGAAACACCATATATTTT.

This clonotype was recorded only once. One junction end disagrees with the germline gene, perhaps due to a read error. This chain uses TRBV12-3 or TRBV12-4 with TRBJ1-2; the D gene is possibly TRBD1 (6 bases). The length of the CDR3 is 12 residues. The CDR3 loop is CASLLGGYGNTF. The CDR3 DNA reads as TGTGCCAGCCTTCTAGGGGGGTATGGCAACACCTTC.

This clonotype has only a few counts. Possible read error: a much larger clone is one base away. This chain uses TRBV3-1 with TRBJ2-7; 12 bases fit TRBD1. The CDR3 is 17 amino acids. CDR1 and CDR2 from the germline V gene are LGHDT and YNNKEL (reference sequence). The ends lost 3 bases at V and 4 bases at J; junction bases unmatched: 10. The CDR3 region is CASSHSWGDRGPYEQYF. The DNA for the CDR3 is TGTGCCAGCAGCCATTCGTGGGGGGACAGGGGGCCTTACGAGCAGTACTTC.

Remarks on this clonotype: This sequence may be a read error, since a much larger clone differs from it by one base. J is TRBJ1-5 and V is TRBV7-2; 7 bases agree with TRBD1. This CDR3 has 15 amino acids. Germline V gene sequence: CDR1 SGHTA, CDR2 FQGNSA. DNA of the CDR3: TGTGCCTGCAGCTTAGAGGGGGCTAGCAATCAGCCCCAGCATTTT. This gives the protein CACSLEGASNQPQHF. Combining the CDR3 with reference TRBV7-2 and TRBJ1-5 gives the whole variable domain GAGVSQSPSNKVTEKGKDVELRCDPISGHTALYWYRQSLGQGLEFLIYFQGNSAPDKSGLPSDRFSAERTGGSVSTLTIQRTQQEDSAVYLCACSLEGASNQPQHFGDGTRLSIL.

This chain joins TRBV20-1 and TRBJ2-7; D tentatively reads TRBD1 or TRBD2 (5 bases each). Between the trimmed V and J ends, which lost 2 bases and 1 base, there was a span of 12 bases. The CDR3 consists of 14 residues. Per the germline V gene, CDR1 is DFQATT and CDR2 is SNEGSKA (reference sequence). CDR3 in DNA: TGCAGTGCTAGACCCCAGGGAGCGTCCTACGAGCAGTACTTC. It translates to CSARPQGASYEQYF.

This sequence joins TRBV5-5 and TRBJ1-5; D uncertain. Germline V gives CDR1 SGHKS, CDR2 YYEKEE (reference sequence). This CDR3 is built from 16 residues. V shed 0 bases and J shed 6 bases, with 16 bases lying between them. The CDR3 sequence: CASSLGHSQAGQPQHF. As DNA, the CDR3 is TGTGCCAGCAGCTTGGGGCATAGCCAGGCAGGTCAGCCCCAGCATTTT.

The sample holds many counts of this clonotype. CDR3 sequence: CASSAVGGLLGEQYF. CDR3 in DNA: TGTGCCAGCAGCGCGGTAGGGGGTTTACTTGGCGAGCAGTACTTC. V gene TRBV7-2 combines with J gene TRBJ2-7; tentative D call: TRBD1 (6 bases). The V end was cut by 5 bases, the J end by 6 bases, with 20 bases between. Looked up from germline, CDR1 is SGHTA and CDR2 is FQGNSA. This CDR3 is 15 amino acids long.

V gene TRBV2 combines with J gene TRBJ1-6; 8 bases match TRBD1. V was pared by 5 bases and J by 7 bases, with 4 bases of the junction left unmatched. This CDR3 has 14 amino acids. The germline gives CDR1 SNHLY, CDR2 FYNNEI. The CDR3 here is CASSTGGLNSPLHF. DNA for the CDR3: TGTGCCAGCAGTACAGGGGGATTAAATTCACCCCTCCACTTT.

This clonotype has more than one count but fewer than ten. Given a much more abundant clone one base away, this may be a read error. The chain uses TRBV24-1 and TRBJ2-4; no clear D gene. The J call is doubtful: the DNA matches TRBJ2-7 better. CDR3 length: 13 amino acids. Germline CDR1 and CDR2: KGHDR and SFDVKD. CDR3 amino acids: CATSTANRYEQYF. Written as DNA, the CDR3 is TGTGCCACCAGTACAGCGAACCGCTACGAGCAGTACTTC.

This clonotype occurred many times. The CDR3 DNA reads TGCAGTGCTCCTCGGACTGGAAACACAGATACGCAGTATTTT. Translated, it gives CSAPRTGNTDTQYF. This chain connects TRBV20-1 to TRBJ2-3; D is possibly TRBD2 (5 bases). The germline gives CDR1 DFQATT, CDR2 SNEGSKA (reference sequence). V was shortened by 5 bases and J by 2 bases, with 14 bases between the two germline ends. CDR3 size: 14 residues.

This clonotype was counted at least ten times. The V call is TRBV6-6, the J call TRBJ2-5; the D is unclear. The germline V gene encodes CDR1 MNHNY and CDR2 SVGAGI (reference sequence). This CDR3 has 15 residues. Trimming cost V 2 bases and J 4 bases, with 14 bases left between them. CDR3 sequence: CASSYVRVPAETQYF. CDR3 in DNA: TGTGCCAGCAGTTACGTCCGGGTTCCTGCAGAGACCCAGTACTTC.

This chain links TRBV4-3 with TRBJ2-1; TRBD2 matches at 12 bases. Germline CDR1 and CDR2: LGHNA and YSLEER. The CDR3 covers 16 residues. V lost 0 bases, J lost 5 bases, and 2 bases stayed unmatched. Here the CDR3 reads CASSQEGLAGHNEQFF. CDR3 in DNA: TGCGCCAGCAGCCAAGAGGGACTAGCGGGTCACAATGAGCAGTTCTTC.

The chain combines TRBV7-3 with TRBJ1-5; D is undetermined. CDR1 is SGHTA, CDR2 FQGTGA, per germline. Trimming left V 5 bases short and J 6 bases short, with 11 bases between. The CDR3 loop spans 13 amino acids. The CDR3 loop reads CASSPAGGQPQHF. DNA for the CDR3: TGTGCCAGCAGCCCCGCGGGTGGTCAGCCCCAGCATTTT.

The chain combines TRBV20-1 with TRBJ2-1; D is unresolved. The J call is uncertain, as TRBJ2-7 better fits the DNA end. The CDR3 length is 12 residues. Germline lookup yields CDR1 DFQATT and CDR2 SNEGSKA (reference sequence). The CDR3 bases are TGCAGTTTGTTAGGGCCCCACAATGAGCAGTACTTC. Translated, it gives CSLLGPHNEQYF.

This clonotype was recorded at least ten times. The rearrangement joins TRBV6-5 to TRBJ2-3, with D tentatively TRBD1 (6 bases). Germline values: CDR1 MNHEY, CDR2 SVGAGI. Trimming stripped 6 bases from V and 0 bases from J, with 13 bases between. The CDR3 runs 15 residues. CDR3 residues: CASRQDRSSTDTQYF. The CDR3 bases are TGTGCCAGCAGACAAGACAGGTCTAGCACAGATACGCAGTATTTT.

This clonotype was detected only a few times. CDR3 bases: TGTGCCAGCAGCTTAGGTCCGGGCTTCGGTAGTGGCTACACCTTC. It translates to CASSLGPGFGSGYTF. The chain is built from TRBV7-9 and TRBJ1-2; D gene ambiguous. Germline V gives CDR1 SEHNR, CDR2 FQNEAQ (reference sequence). This CDR3 is built from 15 residues. The V end lost 1 base, the J end lost 7 bases, and 16 bases lay between the germline ends. The whole variable domain, filled in from reference TRBV7-9 and TRBJ1-2, reads DTGVSQNPRHKITKRGQNVTFRCDPISEHNRLYWYRQTLGQGPEFLTYFQNEAQLEKSRLLSDRFSAERPKGSFSTLEIQRTEQGDSAMYLCASSLGPGFGSGYTFGSGTRLTVV.

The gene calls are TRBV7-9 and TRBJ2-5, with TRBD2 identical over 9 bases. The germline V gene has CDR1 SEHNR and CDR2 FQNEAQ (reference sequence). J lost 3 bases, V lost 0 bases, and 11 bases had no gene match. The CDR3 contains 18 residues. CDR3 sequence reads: CASSLARGVAGVEETQYF. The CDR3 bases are TGTGCCAGCAGCTTAGCGCGAGGGGTAGCGGGGGTAGAAGAGACCCAGTACTTC.